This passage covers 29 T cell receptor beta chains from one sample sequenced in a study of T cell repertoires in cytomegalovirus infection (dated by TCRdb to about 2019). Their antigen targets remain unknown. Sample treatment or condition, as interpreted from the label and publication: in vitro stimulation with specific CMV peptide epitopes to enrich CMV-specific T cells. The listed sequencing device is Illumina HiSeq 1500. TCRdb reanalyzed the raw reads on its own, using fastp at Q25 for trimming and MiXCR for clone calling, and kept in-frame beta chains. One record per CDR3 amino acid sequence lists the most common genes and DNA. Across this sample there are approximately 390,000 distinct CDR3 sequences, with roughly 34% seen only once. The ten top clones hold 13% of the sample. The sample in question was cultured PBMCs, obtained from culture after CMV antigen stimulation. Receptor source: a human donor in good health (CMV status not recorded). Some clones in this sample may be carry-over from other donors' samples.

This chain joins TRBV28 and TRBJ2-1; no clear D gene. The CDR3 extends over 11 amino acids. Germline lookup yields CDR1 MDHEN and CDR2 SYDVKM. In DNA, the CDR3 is TGTGCGGCAGCGAACTACAATGAGCAGTTCTTC. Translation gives CAAANYNEQFF.

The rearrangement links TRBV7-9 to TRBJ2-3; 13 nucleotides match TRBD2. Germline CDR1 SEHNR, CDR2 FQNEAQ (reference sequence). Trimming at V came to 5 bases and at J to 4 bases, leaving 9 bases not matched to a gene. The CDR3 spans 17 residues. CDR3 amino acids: CASSPRGLAGDPDTQYF. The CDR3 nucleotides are TGTGCCAGCAGCCCCCGTGGACTAGCGGGAGACCCAGATACGCAGTATTTT.

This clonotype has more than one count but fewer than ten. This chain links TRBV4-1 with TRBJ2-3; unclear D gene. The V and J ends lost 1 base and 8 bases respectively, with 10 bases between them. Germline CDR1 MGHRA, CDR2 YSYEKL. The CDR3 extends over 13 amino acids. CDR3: CASSQGAEVTQYF. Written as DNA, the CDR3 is TGCGCCAGCAGCCAAGGGGCTGAGGTTACGCAGTATTTT.

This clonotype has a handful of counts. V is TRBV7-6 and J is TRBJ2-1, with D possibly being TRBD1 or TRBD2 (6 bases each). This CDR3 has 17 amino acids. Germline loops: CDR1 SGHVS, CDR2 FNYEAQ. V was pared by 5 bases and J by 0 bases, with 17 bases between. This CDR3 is CASSPQGGRSSYNEQFF. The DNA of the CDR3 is TGTGCCAGCAGCCCCCAAGGGGGGAGGAGCTCCTACAATGAGCAGTTCTTC.

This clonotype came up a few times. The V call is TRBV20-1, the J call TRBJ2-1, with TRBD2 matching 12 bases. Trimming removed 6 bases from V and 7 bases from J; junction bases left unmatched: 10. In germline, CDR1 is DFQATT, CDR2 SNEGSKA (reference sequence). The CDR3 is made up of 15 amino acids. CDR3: CSAEPSGRGLNEQFF. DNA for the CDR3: TGCAGTGCAGAGCCTAGCGGGAGGGGTCTTAATGAGCAGTTCTTC.

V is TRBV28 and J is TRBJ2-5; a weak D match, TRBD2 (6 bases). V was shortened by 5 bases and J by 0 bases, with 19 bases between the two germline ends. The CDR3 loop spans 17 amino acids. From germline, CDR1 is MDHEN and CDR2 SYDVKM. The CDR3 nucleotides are TGTGCCAGCAGTGAATCCACCGGGACTCATTACCAAGAGACCCAGTACTTC. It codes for CASSESTGTHYQETQYF.

CDR3 coding DNA: TGTGCCAGCAGCTTAACGGCAGGGAGCGGGAGATACAATGAGCAGTTCTTC. This sequence encodes CASSLTAGSGRYNEQFF. The V and J genes are TRBV7-3 and TRBJ2-1; 8 bases align to TRBD2. The V gene's germline CDR1 is SGHTA and CDR2 FQGTGA. The V and J ends lost 0 bases and 4 bases, in that order; junction bases with no gene match: 8. The CDR3 spans 17 residues.

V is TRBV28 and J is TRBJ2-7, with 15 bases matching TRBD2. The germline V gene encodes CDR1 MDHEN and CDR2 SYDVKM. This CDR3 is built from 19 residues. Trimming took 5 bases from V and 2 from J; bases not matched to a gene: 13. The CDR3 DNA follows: TGTGCCAGCAGTACAACTATGGGGACTAGCGGGAGGAGCCCCTACGAGCAGTACTTC. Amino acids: CASSTTMGTSGRSPYEQYF.

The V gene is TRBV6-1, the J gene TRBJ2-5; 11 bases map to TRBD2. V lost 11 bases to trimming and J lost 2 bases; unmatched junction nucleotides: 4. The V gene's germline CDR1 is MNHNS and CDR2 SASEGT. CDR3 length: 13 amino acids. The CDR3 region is CACRLAGQETQYF. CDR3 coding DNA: TGTGCCTGCCGACTAGCGGGGCAAGAGACCCAGTACTTC.

CDR3 region: CATSSQGRHFSMNTEAFF. CDR3 nucleotide sequence: TGTGCCACCAGCAGCCAGGGAAGACATTTTTCCATGAACACTGAAGCTTTCTTT. The V and J genes are TRBV15 and TRBJ1-1; TRBD1 is a possible D gene (5 bases). Trimming stripped 3 bases from V and 0 bases from J, with 20 bases between. The CDR3 is 18 amino acids. Germline V gives CDR1 LNHNV, CDR2 YYDKDF (reference sequence).

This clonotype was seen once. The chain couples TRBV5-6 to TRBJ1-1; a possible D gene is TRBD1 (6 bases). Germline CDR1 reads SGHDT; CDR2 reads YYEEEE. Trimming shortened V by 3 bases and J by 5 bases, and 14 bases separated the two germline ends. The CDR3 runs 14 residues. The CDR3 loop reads CASSYGQMRTEAFF. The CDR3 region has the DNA TGTGCCAGCAGCTACGGACAGATGCGGACTGAAGCTTTCTTT.

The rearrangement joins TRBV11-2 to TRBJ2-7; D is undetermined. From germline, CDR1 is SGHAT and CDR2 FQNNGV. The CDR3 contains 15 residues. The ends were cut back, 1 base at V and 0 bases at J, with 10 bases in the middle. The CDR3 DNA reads TGTGCCAGCAGCTTAGCGAACAGAGACTCCTACGAGCAGTACGTC. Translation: CASSLANRDSYEQYV.

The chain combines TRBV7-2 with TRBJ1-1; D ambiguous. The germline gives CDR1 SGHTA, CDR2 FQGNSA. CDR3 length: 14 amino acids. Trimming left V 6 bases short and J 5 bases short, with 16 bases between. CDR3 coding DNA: TGTGCCAGCAGAGCTTACATCCGGGAGACTGAAGCTTTCTTT. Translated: CASRAYIRETEAFF.

The CDR3 DNA reads as TGTGCCACCAGTGATTCTAGCGGGAGGGCGTTTGAGCAGTTCTTC. Translating gives CATSDSSGRAFEQFF. The chain recombines TRBV24-1 with TRBJ2-1; 12 nucleotides match TRBD2. Trimming at V came to 2 bases and at J to 9 bases, leaving 4 bases not matched to a gene. The length of the CDR3 is 15 residues. The V gene's germline CDR1 is KGHDR and CDR2 SFDVKD.

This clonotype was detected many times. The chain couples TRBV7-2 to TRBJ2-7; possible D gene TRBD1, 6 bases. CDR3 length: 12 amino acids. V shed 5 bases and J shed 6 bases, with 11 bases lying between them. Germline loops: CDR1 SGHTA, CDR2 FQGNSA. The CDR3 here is CASSRNRVEQYV. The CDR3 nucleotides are TGTGCCAGCAGCAGAAACAGGGTCGAGCAGTACGTC.

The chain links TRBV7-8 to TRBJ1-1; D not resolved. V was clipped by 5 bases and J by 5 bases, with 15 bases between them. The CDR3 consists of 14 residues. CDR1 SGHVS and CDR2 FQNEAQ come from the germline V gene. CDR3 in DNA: TGTGCCAGCAGCCCCCGAGTGGCGGGAACTGAAGCTTTCTTT. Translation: CASSPRVAGTEAFF.

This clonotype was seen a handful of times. The CDR3 here is CASSLGFPGQGTPAFF. The CDR3 coding sequence is TGTGCCAGCAGCTTAGGTTTTCCGGGACAGGGGACTCCAGCTTTCTTT. The chain is built from TRBV7-8 and TRBJ1-1; 10 bases are shared with TRBD1. V trimming: 1 base; J trimming: 10 bases; junction bases outside the gene matches: 12. This CDR3 region has 16 residues. Germline values: CDR1 SGHVS, CDR2 FQNEAQ.

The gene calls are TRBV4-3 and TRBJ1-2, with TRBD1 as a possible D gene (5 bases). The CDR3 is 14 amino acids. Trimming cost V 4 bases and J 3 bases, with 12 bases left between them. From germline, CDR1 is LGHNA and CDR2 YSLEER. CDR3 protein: CASSPGPRDYGYTF. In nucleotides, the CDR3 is TGCGCCAGCAGCCCAGGGCCCAGGGACTATGGCTACACCTTC.

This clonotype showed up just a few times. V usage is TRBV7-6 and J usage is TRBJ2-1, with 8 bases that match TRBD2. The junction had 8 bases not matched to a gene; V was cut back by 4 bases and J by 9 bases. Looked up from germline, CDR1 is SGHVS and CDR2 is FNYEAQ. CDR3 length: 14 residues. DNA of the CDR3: TGTGCCAGCAGCTCCACAGCGGGAGTCCTTGAGCAGTTCTTC. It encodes CASSSTAGVLEQFF.

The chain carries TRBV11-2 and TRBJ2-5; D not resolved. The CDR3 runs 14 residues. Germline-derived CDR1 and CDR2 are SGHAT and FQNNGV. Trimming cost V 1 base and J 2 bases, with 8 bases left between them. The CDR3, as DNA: TGTGCCAGCAGCTTAGGTTGGGAACAAGAGACCCAGTACTTC. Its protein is CASSLGWEQETQYF.

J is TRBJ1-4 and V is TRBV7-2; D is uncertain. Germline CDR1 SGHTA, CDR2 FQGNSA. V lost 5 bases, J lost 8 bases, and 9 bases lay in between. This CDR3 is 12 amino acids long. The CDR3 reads CASSGPGEKLFF. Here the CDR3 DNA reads TGTGCCAGCAGCGGACCAGGCGAAAAACTGTTTTTT.

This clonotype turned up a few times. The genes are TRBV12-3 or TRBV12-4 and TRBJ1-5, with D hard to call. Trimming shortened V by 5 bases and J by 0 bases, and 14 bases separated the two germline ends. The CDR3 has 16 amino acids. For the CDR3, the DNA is TGTGCCAGCAGTAAATCATCGGGGTATAGCAATCAGCCCCAGCATTTT. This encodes CASSKSSGYSNQPQHF.

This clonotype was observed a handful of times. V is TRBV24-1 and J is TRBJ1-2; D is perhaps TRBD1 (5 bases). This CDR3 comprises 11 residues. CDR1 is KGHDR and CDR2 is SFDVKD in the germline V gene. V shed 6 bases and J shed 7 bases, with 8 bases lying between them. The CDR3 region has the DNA TGTGCCACCAGTATCGGGGCTGGCTACACCTTC. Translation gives CATSIGAGYTF.

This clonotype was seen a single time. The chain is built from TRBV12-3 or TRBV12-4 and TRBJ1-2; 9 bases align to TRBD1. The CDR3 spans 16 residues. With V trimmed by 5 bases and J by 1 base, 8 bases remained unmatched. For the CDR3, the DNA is TGTGCCAGCAGTCCCACCCGGACAGGGGTTAACTATGGCTACACCTTC. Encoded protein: CASSPTRTGVNYGYTF.

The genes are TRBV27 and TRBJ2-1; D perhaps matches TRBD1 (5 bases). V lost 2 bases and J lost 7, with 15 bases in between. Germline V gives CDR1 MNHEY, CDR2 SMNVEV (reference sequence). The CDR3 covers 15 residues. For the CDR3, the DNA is TGTGCCAGCAGTTTAAACGGACAAGAGGCAAATGAGCAGTTCTTC. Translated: CASSLNGQEANEQFF.

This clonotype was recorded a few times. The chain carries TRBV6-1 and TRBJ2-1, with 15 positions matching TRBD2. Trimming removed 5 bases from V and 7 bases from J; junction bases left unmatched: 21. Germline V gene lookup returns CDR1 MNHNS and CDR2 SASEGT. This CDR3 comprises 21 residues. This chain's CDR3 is CASSYGRTSGRGVSIRNEQFF. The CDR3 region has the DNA TGTGCCAGCAGTTACGGGCGGACTAGCGGGAGGGGAGTCAGCATTAGGAATGAGCAGTTCTTC.

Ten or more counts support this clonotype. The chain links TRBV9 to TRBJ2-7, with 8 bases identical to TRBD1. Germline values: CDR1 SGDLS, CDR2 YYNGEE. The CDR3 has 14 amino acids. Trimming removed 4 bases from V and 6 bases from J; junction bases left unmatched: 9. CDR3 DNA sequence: TGTGCCAGCAGCCCTCGAGGACAGGGTTTCGAGCAGTACTTC. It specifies CASSPRGQGFEQYF.

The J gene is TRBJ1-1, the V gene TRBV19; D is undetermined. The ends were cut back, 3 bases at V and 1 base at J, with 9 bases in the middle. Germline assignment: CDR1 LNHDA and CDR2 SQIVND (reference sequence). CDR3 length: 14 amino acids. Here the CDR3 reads CASSIAQKNTEAFF. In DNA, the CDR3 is TGTGCCAGTAGTATTGCCCAGAAGAACACTGAAGCTTTCTTT.

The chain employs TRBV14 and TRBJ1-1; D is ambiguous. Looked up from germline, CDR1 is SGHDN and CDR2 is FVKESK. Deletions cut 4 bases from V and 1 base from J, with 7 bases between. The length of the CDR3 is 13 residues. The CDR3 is CASSRTSNTEAFF. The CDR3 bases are TGTGCCAGCAGCCGAACATCGAACACTGAAGCTTTCTTT.